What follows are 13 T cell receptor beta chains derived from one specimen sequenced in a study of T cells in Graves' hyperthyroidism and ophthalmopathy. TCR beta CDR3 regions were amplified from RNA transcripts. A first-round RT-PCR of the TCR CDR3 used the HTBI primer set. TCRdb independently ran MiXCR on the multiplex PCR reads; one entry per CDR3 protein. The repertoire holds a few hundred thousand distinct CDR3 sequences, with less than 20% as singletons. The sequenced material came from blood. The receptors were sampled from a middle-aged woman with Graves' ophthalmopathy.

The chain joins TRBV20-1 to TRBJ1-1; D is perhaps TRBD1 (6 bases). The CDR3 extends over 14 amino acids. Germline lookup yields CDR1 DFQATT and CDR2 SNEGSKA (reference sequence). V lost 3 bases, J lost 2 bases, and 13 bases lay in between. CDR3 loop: CSASLRGGNTEAFF. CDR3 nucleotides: TGCAGTGCTAGTCTCAGGGGTGGAAACACTGAAGCTTTCTTT.

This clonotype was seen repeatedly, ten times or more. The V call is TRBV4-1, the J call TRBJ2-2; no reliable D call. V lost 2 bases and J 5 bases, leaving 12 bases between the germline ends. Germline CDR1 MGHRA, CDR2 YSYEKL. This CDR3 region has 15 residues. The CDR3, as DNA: TGCGCCAGCAGCCAATTCTTCAAGTTAACCGGGGAGCTGTTTTTT. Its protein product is CASSQFFKLTGELFF.

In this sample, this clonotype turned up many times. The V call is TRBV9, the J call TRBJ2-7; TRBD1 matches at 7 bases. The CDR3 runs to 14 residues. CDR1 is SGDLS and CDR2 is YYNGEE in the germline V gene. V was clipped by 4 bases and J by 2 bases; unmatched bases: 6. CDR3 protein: CASSLTGTAYEQYF. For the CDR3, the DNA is TGTGCCAGCAGCCTCACCGGGACAGCCTACGAGCAGTACTTC.

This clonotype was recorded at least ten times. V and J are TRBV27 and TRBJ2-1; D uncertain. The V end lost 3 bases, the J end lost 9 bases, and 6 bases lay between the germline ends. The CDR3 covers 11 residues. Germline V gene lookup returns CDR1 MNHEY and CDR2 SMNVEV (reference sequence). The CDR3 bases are TGTGCCAGCAGTTTTCGGCGTGAGCAGTTCTTC. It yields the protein CASSFRREQFF.

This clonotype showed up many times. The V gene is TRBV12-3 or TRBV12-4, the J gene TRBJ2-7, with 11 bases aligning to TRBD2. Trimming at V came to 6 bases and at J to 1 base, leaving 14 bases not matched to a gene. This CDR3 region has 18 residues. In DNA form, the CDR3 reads TGTGCCAGCAGACATGGACTAGCGGGTCCCGGGCCTTCCTACGAGCAGTACTTC. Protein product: CASRHGLAGPGPSYEQYF.

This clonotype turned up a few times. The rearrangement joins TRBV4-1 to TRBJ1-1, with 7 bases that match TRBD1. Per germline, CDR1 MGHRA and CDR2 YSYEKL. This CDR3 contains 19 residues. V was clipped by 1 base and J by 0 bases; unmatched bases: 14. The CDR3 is CASSQAGQRDSSLNTEAFF. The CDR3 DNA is TGCGCCAGCAGCCAAGCAGGACAAAGGGACAGCTCATTGAACACTGAAGCTTTCTTT.

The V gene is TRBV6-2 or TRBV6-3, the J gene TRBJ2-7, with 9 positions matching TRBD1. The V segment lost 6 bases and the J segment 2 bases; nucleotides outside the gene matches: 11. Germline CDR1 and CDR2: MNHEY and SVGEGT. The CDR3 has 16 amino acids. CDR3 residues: CASRPLPGQGPYEQYF. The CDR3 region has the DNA TGTGCCAGCAGACCACTTCCGGGACAGGGCCCCTACGAGCAGTACTTC.

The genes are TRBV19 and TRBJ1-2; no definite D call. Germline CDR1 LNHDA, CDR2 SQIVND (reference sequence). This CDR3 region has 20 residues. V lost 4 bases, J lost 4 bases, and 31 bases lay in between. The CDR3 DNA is TGTGCCAGTAGTACCCCCGGGAGGAGTACTTGGCAGACGATCGCCTATGGCTACACCTTC. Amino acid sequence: CASSTPGRSTWQTIAYGYTF.

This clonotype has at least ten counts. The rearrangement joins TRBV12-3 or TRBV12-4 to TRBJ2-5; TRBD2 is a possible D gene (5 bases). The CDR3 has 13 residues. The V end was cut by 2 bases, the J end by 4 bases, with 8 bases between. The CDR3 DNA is TGTGCCAGCAGTTTAAGTGGGAGAGAGACCCAGTACTTC. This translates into CASSLSGRETQYF.

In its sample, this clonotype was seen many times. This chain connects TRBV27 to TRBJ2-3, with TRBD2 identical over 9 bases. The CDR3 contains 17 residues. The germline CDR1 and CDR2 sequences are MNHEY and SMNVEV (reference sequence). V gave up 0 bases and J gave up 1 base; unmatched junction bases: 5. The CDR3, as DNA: TGTGCCAGCAGTTTATCCGGCACTAGCGGGCGCACAGATACGCAGTATTTT. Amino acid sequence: CASSLSGTSGRTDTQYF.

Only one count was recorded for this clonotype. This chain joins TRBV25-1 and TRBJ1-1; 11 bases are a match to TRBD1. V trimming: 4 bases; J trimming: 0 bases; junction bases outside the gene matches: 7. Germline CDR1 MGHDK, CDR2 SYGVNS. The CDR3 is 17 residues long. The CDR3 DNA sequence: TGTGCCAGCAGTGCAGGACAGGGGGCGAAAGTGAACACTGAAGCTTTCTTT. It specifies CASSAGQGAKVNTEAFF. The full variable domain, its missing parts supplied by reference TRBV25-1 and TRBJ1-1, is EADIYQTPRYLVIGTGKKITLECSQTMGHDKMYWYQQDPGMELHLIHYSYGVNSTEKGDLSSESTVSRIRTEHFPLTLESARPSHTSQYLCASSAGQGAKVNTEAFFGQGTRLTVV.

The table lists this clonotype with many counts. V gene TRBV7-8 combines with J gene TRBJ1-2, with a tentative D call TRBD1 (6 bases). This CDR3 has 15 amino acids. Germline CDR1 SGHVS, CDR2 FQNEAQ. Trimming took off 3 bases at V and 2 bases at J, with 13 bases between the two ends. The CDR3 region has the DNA TGTGCCAGCAGCTTTTCCCGGGACAACAACTATGGCTACACCTTC. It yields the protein CASSFSRDNNYGYTF.

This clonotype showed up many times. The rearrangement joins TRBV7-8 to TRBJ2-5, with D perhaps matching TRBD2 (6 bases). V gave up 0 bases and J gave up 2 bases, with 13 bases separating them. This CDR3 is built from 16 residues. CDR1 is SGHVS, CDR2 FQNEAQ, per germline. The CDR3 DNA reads TGTGCCAGCAGCTTAGCGGGAGGACGCGCTCAAGAGACCCAGTACTTC. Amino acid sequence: CASSLAGGRAQETQYF.